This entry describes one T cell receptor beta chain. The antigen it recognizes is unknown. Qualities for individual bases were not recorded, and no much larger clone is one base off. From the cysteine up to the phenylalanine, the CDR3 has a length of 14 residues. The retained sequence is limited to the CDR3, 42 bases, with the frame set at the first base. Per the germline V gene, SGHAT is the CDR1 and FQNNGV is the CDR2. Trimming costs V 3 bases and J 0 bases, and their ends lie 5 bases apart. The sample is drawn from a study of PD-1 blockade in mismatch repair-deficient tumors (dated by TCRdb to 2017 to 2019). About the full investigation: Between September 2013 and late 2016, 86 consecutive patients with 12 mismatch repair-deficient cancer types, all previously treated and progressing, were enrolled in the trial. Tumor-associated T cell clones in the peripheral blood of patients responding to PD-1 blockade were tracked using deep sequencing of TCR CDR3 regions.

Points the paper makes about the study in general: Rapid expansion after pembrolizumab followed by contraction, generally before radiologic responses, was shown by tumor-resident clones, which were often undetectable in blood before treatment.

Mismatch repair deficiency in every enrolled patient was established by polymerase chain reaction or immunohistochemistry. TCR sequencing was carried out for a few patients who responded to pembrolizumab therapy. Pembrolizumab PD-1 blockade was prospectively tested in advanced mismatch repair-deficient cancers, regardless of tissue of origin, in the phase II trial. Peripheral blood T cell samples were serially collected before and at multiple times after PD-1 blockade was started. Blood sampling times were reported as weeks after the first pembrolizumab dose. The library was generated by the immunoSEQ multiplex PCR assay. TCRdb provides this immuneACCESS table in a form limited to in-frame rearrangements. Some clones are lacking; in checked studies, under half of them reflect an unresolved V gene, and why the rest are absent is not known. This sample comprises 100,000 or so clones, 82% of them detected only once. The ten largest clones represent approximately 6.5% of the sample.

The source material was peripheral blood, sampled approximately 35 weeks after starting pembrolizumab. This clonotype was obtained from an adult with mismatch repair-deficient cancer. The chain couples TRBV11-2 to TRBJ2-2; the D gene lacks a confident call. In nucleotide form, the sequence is TGTGCCAGCAGCTTCGGCCCGAACACCGGGGAGCTGTTTTTT. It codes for CASSFGPNTGELFF.